A single sample gave rise to the 27 T cell receptor beta chains below, sequenced in a study of T cells in localized non-small cell lung cancer. TCRdb keeps only in-frame clones here, not all; method: immunoSEQ multiplex PCR. The table includes around 94,000 clones, over 80% detected once. Material: peripheral blood, obtained before any cancer treatment. These receptors were taken from a man between 40 and 70 years old with stage I squamous cell lung carcinoma.

V is TRBV5-6 and J is TRBJ1-2; TRBD1 matches 9 bases. This CDR3 is 17 amino acids long. J lost 6 bases, V lost 2 bases, and 14 bases had no gene match. In germline, CDR1 is SGHDT, CDR2 YYEEEE. The CDR3 DNA follows: TGTGCCAGCAGCTTTGGGGACAGGGACTATCCTAGAGATGGCTACACCTTC. Translated: CASSFGDRDYPRDGYTF.

V and J are TRBV7-9 and TRBJ2-2, with D perhaps being TRBD1 or TRBD2 (5 bases each). This CDR3 comprises 14 residues. CDR1 is SEHNR, CDR2 FQNEAQ, per germline (reference sequence). The V end was cut by 3 bases, the J end by 6 bases, with 11 bases between. Here the CDR3 reads CASSFGGNPGELFF. Here the CDR3 DNA reads TGTGCCAGCAGCTTTGGGGGTAATCCCGGGGAGCTGTTTTTT.

The chain uses TRBV6-1 and TRBJ1-1; D remains unclear. CDR3 length: 14 residues. Looked up from germline, CDR1 is MNHNS and CDR2 is SASEGT. V was cut by 0 bases and J by 7 bases, with 12 bases left in between. CDR3 in amino acids: CASSEARALFEAFF. CDR3 nucleotide sequence: TGTGCCAGCAGTGAAGCGCGGGCCCTATTTGAAGCTTTCTTT.

The CDR3 here is CASSFLGEQFF. In DNA form, the CDR3 reads TGTGCCAGCAGCTTCCTCGGTGAGCAGTTCTTC. J is TRBJ2-1 and V is TRBV7-9, with D hard to call. V lost 3 bases, J lost 9 bases, and 6 bases lay in between. From germline, CDR1 is SEHNR and CDR2 FQNEAQ (reference sequence). This CDR3 spans 11 amino acids. Looking up the rest from reference TRBV7-9 and TRBJ2-1 gives the full variable domain: DTGVSQNPRHKITKRGQNVTFRCDPISEHNRLYWYRQTLGQGPEFLTYFQNEAQLEKSRLLSDRFSAERPKGSFSTLEIQRTEQGDSAMYLCASSFLGEQFFGPGTRLTVL.

This rearrangement joins TRBV6-1 to TRBJ2-3; D uncertain. This CDR3 is built from 10 residues. V was cut by 6 bases and J by 6 bases, with 4 bases left in between. Per germline, CDR1 MNHNS and CDR2 SASEGT. This chain's CDR3 is CASRRDTQYF. The CDR3 DNA reads as TGTGCCAGCAGGAGGGATACGCAGTATTTT.

This clone was detected once. The sample holds other DNA sequences that translate to the same CDR3. The chain combines TRBV18 with TRBJ2-1; no clear D. Germline lookup yields CDR1 KGHSH and CDR2 LQKENI. CDR3 size: 13 residues. Trimming shortened V by 0 bases and J by 6 bases, and 6 bases separated the two germline ends. The CDR3 DNA is TGTGCCAGCTCACCACCGACCTCCAATGAGCAGTTCTTC. It is translated as CASSPPTSNEQFF.

The V and J genes are TRBV7-8 and TRBJ2-7, with D hard to call. Per germline, CDR1 SGHVS and CDR2 FQNEAQ. Between the trimmed V and J ends, which lost 8 bases and 5 bases, there was a span of 7 bases. This CDR3 comprises 10 residues. The CDR3 sequence is CASGDNEQYF. CDR3 sequence (DNA): TGTGCCAGCGGTGACAACGAGCAGTACTTC.

The rearrangement joins TRBV5-8 to TRBJ1-6, with D perhaps TRBD1 (5 bases). Germline-derived CDR1 and CDR2 are SGHTS and YDEGEE. The CDR3 is made up of 16 amino acids. Trimming stripped 0 bases from V and 7 bases from J, with 14 bases between. The CDR3 sequence: CASSLVSYRGNSPLHF. The CDR3 DNA sequence: TGTGCCAGCAGCTTGGTCTCTTACCGGGGGAATTCACCCCTCCACTTT.

The chain uses TRBV7-9 and TRBJ1-4; no clear D. Per germline, CDR1 SEHNR and CDR2 FQNEAQ (reference sequence). V was cut by 0 bases and J by 5 bases, with 10 bases left in between. This CDR3 contains 15 residues. The CDR3 sequence is CASSLAGRENEKLFF. The CDR3 DNA reads as TGTGCCAGCAGCTTAGCGGGGAGGGAAAATGAAAAACTGTTTTTT.

This sequence joins TRBV2 and TRBJ1-2, with D possibly matching TRBD1 (5 bases). The V gene's germline CDR1 is SNHLY and CDR2 FYNNEI. The CDR3 loop spans 14 amino acids. Deletions cut 3 bases from V and 3 bases from J, with 11 bases between. This chain's CDR3 is CASSDDQGDYGYTF. CDR3 coding DNA: TGTGCCAGCAGTGACGATCAGGGCGACTATGGCTACACCTTC.

This chain connects TRBV19 to TRBJ2-3; unclear D gene. CDR3 size: 13 residues. Trimming left V 5 bases short and J 2 bases short, with 8 bases between. CDR1 LNHDA and CDR2 SQIVND come from the germline V gene (reference sequence). CDR3 nucleotide sequence: TGTGCCAGTAGTTTTCGGCTCACAGATACGCAGTATTTT. Its translation: CASSFRLTDTQYF.

This chain joins TRBV5-6 and TRBJ1-1; D is unresolved. Germline lookup yields CDR1 SGHDT and CDR2 YYEEEE. Trimming stripped 2 bases from V and 5 bases from J, with 13 bases between. The CDR3 consists of 14 residues. CDR3: CASSLRRTTTEAFF. The CDR3 DNA reads as TGTGCCAGCAGCTTACGGCGAACAACAACTGAAGCTTTCTTT.

The genes are TRBV7-9 and TRBJ1-1, with 7 positions matching TRBD1. Germline lookup yields CDR1 SEHNR and CDR2 FQNEAQ (reference sequence). This CDR3 is built from 13 residues. J lost 7 bases, V lost 8 bases, and 10 bases had no gene match. CDR3 protein: CASFRQGVSEAFF. As DNA, the CDR3 is TGTGCCAGCTTCCGTCAGGGGGTTAGTGAAGCTTTCTTT.

The chain employs TRBV11-2 and TRBJ1-1, with D possibly TRBD1 on 6 matching bases. CDR3 length: 14 residues. Trimming cost V 2 bases and J 4 bases, with 11 bases left between them. Germline lookup yields CDR1 SGHAT and CDR2 FQNNGV. The CDR3 region is CASSLLQGTTEAFF. The CDR3 nucleotides read TGTGCCAGCAGCTTACTTCAGGGGACCACTGAAGCTTTCTTT. Combining the CDR3 with reference TRBV11-2 and TRBJ1-1 gives the whole variable domain EAGVAQSPRYKIIEKRQSVAFWCNPISGHATLYWYQQILGQGPKLLIQFQNNGVVDDSQLPKDRFSAERLKGVDSTLKIQPAKLEDSAVYLCASSLLQGTTEAFFGQGTRLTVV.

Only a few counts were recorded for this clone. The J gene is TRBJ2-7, the V gene TRBV2, with 7 positions matching TRBD1. Per the germline V gene, CDR1 is SNHLY and CDR2 is FYNNEI. The CDR3 is made up of 11 amino acids. V dropped 9 bases and J dropped 4; count of bases not matched to a gene: 3. The CDR3 sequence: CARGQKYEQYF. The CDR3 DNA sequence: TGTGCCAGGGGACAGAAGTACGAGCAGTACTTC.

The V and J genes are TRBV6-1 and TRBJ1-6; possibly TRBD1 for D (6 bases). The CDR3 runs to 14 residues. V was pared by 7 bases and J by 7 bases, with 14 bases between. The germline V gene encodes CDR1 MNHNS and CDR2 SASEGT. The CDR3 nucleotides read TGTGCCAGCACCACCGGGACACCGAATTCACCCCTCCACTTT. Translated: CASTTGTPNSPLHF.

The chain recombines TRBV2 with TRBJ1-2; perhaps TRBD1 as D (5 bases). This CDR3 spans 15 amino acids. V was cut by 2 bases and J by 3 bases, with 13 bases left in between. Germline CDR1 SNHLY, CDR2 FYNNEI. The CDR3 DNA follows: TGTGCCAGCAGTGAAAATAGGGGCCAATACTATGGCTACACCTTC. Residues: CASSENRGQYYGYTF.

The gene calls are TRBV10-1 and TRBJ1-5; D is unresolved. V was cut by 3 bases and J by 4 bases, with 10 bases left in between. This CDR3 has 14 amino acids. The germline gives CDR1 WNHNN, CDR2 SYGVQD (reference sequence). In DNA form, the CDR3 reads TGCGCCAGCAGTGAAGCCGGATTTAATCAGCCCCAGCATTTT. This gives the protein CASSEAGFNQPQHF.

The chain couples TRBV20-1 to TRBJ2-7; 10 bases are a match to TRBD1. The CDR3 totals 11 residues. With V trimmed by 3 bases and J by 11 bases, 4 bases remained unmatched. Germline loops: CDR1 DFQATT, CDR2 SNEGSKA (reference sequence). CDR3 residues: CSASGTGVKYF. The CDR3 bases are TGCAGTGCTAGTGGGACAGGGGTGAAGTACTTC.

V and J are TRBV5-1 and TRBJ1-2; perhaps TRBD1 as D (5 bases). From germline, CDR1 is SGHRS and CDR2 YFSETQ. Trimming took 7 bases from V and 4 from J, leaving 14 bases between them. The CDR3 sequence is 13 residues long. CDR3 in amino acids: CASAIMGRYGYTF. The CDR3 region has the DNA TGCGCCAGCGCTATAATGGGACGCTATGGCTACACCTTC.

The CDR3 reads CASSEGGSQPQHF. In DNA, the CDR3 is TGTGCCAGCAGTGAAGGGGGCTCTCAGCCCCAGCATTTT. The gene calls are TRBV11-2 and TRBJ1-5; TRBD1 aligns across 7 bases. With V trimmed by 6 bases and J by 6 bases, 5 bases remained unmatched. The CDR3 spans 13 residues. CDR1 is SGHAT, CDR2 FQNNGV, per germline.

The V and J genes are TRBV5-1 and TRBJ2-3; a weak D match, TRBD2 (6 bases). CDR1 and CDR2 (germline): SGHRS, YFSETQ. Trimming removed 4 bases from V and 0 bases from J, with 12 bases in between. The CDR3 spans 15 residues. CDR3 region: CASSPTGTSTDTQYF. CDR3 nucleotides: TGCGCCAGCAGCCCGACCGGGACTAGCACAGATACGCAGTATTTT.

The V and J genes are TRBV4-1 and TRBJ2-1; 11 positions match TRBD2. The germline gives CDR1 MGHRA, CDR2 YSYEKL. The CDR3 consists of 17 residues. Losses at the gene ends were 1 base for V and 7 bases for J; bases not matched to a gene: 9. The CDR3: CASSQGSGGALGNEQFF. The CDR3 DNA is TGCGCCAGCAGCCAAGGTAGCGGGGGGGCCTTAGGGAATGAGCAGTTCTTC.

The CDR3 DNA reads as TGTGCCAGTAGTATTGGCCTGCGGGGCCTCTACAATGAGCAGTTCTTC. It translates to CASSIGLRGLYNEQFF. V is TRBV19 and J is TRBJ2-1; D possibly corresponds to TRBD2 (6 bases). Germline V gives CDR1 LNHDA, CDR2 SQIVND (reference sequence). The CDR3 has 16 amino acids. V lost 3 bases and J lost 3, with 15 bases in between.

Turning to this clone: The same CDR3 arises from other DNA sequences in this sample as well. The rearrangement links TRBV4-3 to TRBJ1-1, with D unresolved. There are 13 residues in the CDR3. Trimming removed 0 bases at V and 1 base at J, with 3 bases between. Germline V CDR1 and CDR2: LGHNA, YSLEER. In DNA, the CDR3 is TGCGCCAGCAGCCAAGACAGGAACACTGAAGCTTTCTTT. It codes for CASSQDRNTEAFF.

The rearrangement joins TRBV2 to TRBJ2-7; tentative D call: TRBD2 (6 bases). The CDR3 contains 11 residues. From germline, CDR1 is SNHLY and CDR2 FYNNEI. Deletions cut 7 bases from V and 7 bases from J, with 11 bases between. The CDR3 coding sequence is TGTGCCAGCAATGGGGGGAGTGAGCAGTACTTC. Protein product: CASNGGSEQYF.

The V gene is TRBV19, the J gene TRBJ2-5, with a weak D call TRBD1 (6 bases). Germline V gene data show CDR1 as LNHDA and CDR2 as SQIVND (reference sequence). This CDR3 spans 14 amino acids. Trimming removed 3 bases at V and 4 bases at J, with 12 bases between. The CDR3 spells CASSIQGSGETQYF. Written as DNA, the CDR3 is TGTGCCAGTAGTATCCAGGGGAGTGGAGAGACCCAGTACTTC.